One TCR beta chain is described in this entry. This specimen belongs to a study of blood T cell repertoires in COVID-19. The wider study: Some COVID-19 samples were acute and others convalescent; all came from the United States, Italy and Spain. PBMCs, B-cell-depleted T cells, or T cells were the source of the cDNA or gDNA that made up the material.

The CDR3 spans 15 residues. Germline values: CDR1 SGHAT, CDR2 FQNNGV. Trimming took 1 base from V and 2 from J, leaving 11 bases between them. Patients in Seattle were enrolled during active infection, then followed longitudinally. Repertoires were generated with immunoSEQ multiplex PCR, while TCRdb's copy carries only in-frame clones and drops some. The sample lists some 170,000 clones; 75% to 90% were seen once. The chain is built from TRBV11-2 and TRBJ1-2; a weak D match, TRBD1 (5 bases). The receptor was isolated from a woman aged 40 to 50 with COVID-19, enrolled during active disease. The sample comprised peripheral blood. The CDR3, as DNA: TGTGCCAGCAGCTTAGGGCCGGGGGGGAACTATGGCTACACCTTC. It yields the protein CASSLGPGGNYGYTF.